The 30 T cell receptor beta chains below were found in one sample sequenced in a study of T cell responses to AZD1222 COVID-19 vaccine. TCRdb keeps only in-frame clones here, not all; method: immunoSEQ multiplex PCR. In the table there are approximately 150,000 clones, almost 95% of which are singletons. Sequenced here: peripheral blood, sampled on day 0 of AZD1222 vaccination. These TCRs come from an adult in good health.

The chain links TRBV7-2 to TRBJ2-3, with a possible D match to TRBD2 (6 bases). Looked up from germline, CDR1 is SGHTA and CDR2 is FQGNSA. V dropped 4 bases and J dropped 1 base, with 12 bases sitting between them. The CDR3 length is 15 residues. This chain's CDR3 is CASSSRTIGTDTQYF. CDR3 sequence (DNA): TGTGCCAGCAGCTCCCGGACTATAGGCACAGATACGCAGTATTTT.

The chain combines TRBV7-2 with TRBJ1-4; 10 nucleotides match TRBD1. The length of the CDR3 is 15 residues. With 5 bases clipped from V and 7 bases from J, the junction kept 7 bases outside the gene matches. Germline V gene lookup returns CDR1 SGHTA and CDR2 FQGNSA. The CDR3 DNA follows: TGTGCCAGCAGCCACACGGGACAGGGGCTTGAAAAACTGTTTTTT. Its protein product is CASSHTGQGLEKLFF.

The chain employs TRBV15 and TRBJ1-6; TRBD1 is a possible D gene (6 bases). The CDR3 has 14 residues. V lost 0 bases and J 7 bases, leaving 7 bases between the germline ends. CDR1 is LNHNV, CDR2 YYDKDF, per germline (reference sequence). CDR3 protein: CATSREGGNSPLHF. The CDR3 region has the DNA TGTGCCACCAGCAGAGAAGGGGGGAATTCACCCCTCCACTTT. The full variable domain, completed using reference TRBV15 and TRBJ1-6, is DAMVIQNPRYQVTQFGKPVTLSCSQTLNHNVMYWYQQKSSQAPKLLFHYYDKDFNNEADTPDNFQSRRPNTSFCFLDIRSPGLGDTAMYLCATSREGGNSPLHFGNGTRLTVT.

For the CDR3, the DNA is TGTGCCAGCAGCAAAGGATGCCACCAACCCAGGGCGGACTACGAGCAGTACTTC. Its translation is CASSKGCHQPRADYEQYF. The rearrangement links TRBV21-1 to TRBJ2-7; TRBD1, the table's D call, was not compared with the DNA. TRBV21-1 is noted as a pseudogene. There are 18 residues in the CDR3.

The chain combines TRBV28 with TRBJ1-1; possibly TRBD1 for D (6 bases). Germline CDR1 MDHEN, CDR2 SYDVKM. The CDR3 spans 13 residues. V was cut by 11 bases and J by 6 bases, with 19 bases left in between. The CDR3 spells CAARGGVVAEAFF. Written as DNA, the CDR3 is TGTGCCGCACGTGGGGGCGTTGTGGCTGAAGCTTTCTTT.

The rearrangement joins TRBV4-3 to TRBJ1-1; 7 nucleotides match TRBD1. The V segment lost 3 bases and the J segment 5 bases; nucleotides outside the gene matches: 6. Germline CDR1 is LGHNA and CDR2 is YSLEER. The length of the CDR3 is 14 residues. Here the CDR3 reads CASSHYTGETEAFF. DNA for the CDR3: TGCGCCAGCAGCCATTATACAGGGGAAACTGAAGCTTTCTTT.

The V and J genes are TRBV7-6 and TRBJ1-3, with 9 bases aligning to TRBD1. Germline values: CDR1 SGHVS, CDR2 FNYEAQ. The CDR3 consists of 17 residues. The V gene end was trimmed by 3 bases and the J gene end by 1 base; junction bases not matched to a gene: 7. The CDR3, as DNA: TGTGCCAGCAGCTTCGGTGGGACAGGGTCATCTGGAAACACCATATATTTT. Translated, it gives CASSFGGTGSSGNTIYF. Together with reference TRBV7-6 and TRBJ1-3, the CDR3 gives the full variable domain: GAGVSQSPRYKVTKRGQDVALRCDPISGHVSLYWYRQALGQGPEFLTYFNYEAQQDKSGLPNDRFSAERPEGSISTLTIQRTEQRDSAMYRCASSFGGTGSSGNTIYFGEGSWLTVV.

V is TRBV6-2 or TRBV6-3 and J is TRBJ1-2; D unclear. Trimming left V 5 bases short and J 4 bases short, with 17 bases between. Per germline, CDR1 MNHEY and CDR2 SVGEGT. The CDR3 length is 15 residues. CDR3 residues: CASSDARAAAYGYTF. The CDR3 DNA reads TGTGCCAGCAGTGACGCTCGGGCGGCAGCCTATGGCTACACCTTC.

CDR3 amino acids: CASSPRAVNQPQHF. CDR3 in DNA: TGTGCCAGCAGTCCCAGGGCAGTTAATCAGCCCCAGCATTTT. The chain recombines TRBV28 with TRBJ1-5; a possible D gene is TRBD1 (5 bases). The CDR3 covers 14 residues. V was clipped by 5 bases and J by 4 bases, with 12 bases between them. Germline V lookup: CDR1 MDHEN, CDR2 SYDVKM. Filled out from reference TRBV28 and TRBJ1-5, the complete variable domain reads DVKVTQSSRYLVKRTGEKVFLECVQDMDHENMFWYRQDPGLGLRLIYFSYDVKMKEKGDIPEGYSVSREKKERFSLILESASTNQTSMYLCASSPRAVNQPQHFGDGTRLSIL.

The rearrangement uses TRBV7-8 and TRBJ2-2; 7 bases are shared with TRBD2. Looked up from germline, CDR1 is SGHVS and CDR2 is FQNEAQ. This CDR3 is 14 amino acids long. The trim removed 5 bases at V and 4 bases at J, leaving 4 bases unmatched. The CDR3 region is CASSLGGPTGELFF. For the CDR3, the DNA is TGTGCCAGCAGCCTGGGAGGGCCCACCGGGGAGCTGTTTTTT.

The chain employs TRBV7-9 and TRBJ2-2, with 11 positions matching TRBD2. This CDR3 region has 17 residues. Germline V gives CDR1 SEHNR, CDR2 FQNEAQ (reference sequence). Germline trimming cut 0 bases from V and 6 bases from J; bases unmatched to any gene: 6. The CDR3 bases are TGTGCCAGCAGCTTAGCCCTAGCGGGAGGATTCGCCGGGGAGCTGTTTTTT. Protein product: CASSLALAGGFAGELFF.

Regarding this clone: At one of its ends the junction is not consistent with the germline gene, which may arise from a read error. The chain uses TRBV3-1 (or the pseudogene TRBV3-2) and TRBJ1-6, with a weak D call TRBD1 (6 bases). This CDR3 has 15 amino acids. Germline CDR1 LGHDT, CDR2 YNNKEL (reference sequence). CDR3 in amino acids: CASSPEGGYYSPLHF. CDR3 nucleotides: TGTGCCAGCAGCCCAGAGGGGGGCTATTATTCACCCCTCCACTTT.

The chain couples TRBV28 to TRBJ2-4; a possible D gene is TRBD1 (6 bases). This CDR3 region has 13 residues. The germline V and J ends were trimmed by 5 bases and 7 bases, with 12 bases remaining between them. CDR1 is MDHEN and CDR2 is SYDVKM in the germline V gene. The CDR3 loop reads CASSLQGSNIQYF. Here the CDR3 DNA reads TGTGCCAGCAGTCTACAGGGTAGTAACATTCAGTACTTC.

V gene TRBV7-8 combines with J gene TRBJ2-3; D ambiguous. Germline values: CDR1 SGHVS, CDR2 FQNEAQ. Trimming removed 5 bases from V and 3 bases from J, with 15 bases in between. The CDR3 is 15 residues long. The DNA of the CDR3 is TGTGCCAGCAGCCGAGGACCCCTTGGGACAGATACGCAGTATTTT. Residues: CASSRGPLGTDTQYF.

The count of this clone is one. J is TRBJ2-5 and V is TRBV19, with 12 bases fitting TRBD2. The J segment lost 4 bases and the V segment lost 5 bases, leaving 5 bases of the junction unmatched. This CDR3 comprises 15 residues. CDR1 and CDR2 from the germline V gene are LNHDA and SQIVND (reference sequence). The DNA for the CDR3 is TGTGCCAGTAGTGAACTAGCGGGAGGCGGAGAGACCCAGTACTTC. Amino acids: CASSELAGGGETQYF.

The chain combines TRBV3-1 (or the pseudogene TRBV3-2) with TRBJ2-2, with D possibly being TRBD1 (5 bases). In germline, CDR1 is LGHDT, CDR2 YNNKEL (reference sequence). With 3 bases removed from V and 4 bases from J, the gap between germline ends came to 9 bases. There are 14 residues in the CDR3. In nucleotides, the CDR3 is TGTGCCAGCAGCCAGGGGCCGGCCACCGGGGAGCTGTTTTTT. Protein product: CASSQGPATGELFF.

This clone has only one observation. Relative to the germline gene, one junction end is altered; a read error may explain this. V and J are TRBV7-8 and TRBJ1-4; perhaps TRBD1 as D (5 bases). This CDR3 is 14 amino acids long. The V gene's germline CDR1 is SGHVS and CDR2 FQNEAQ. In nucleotides, the CDR3 is TGTGCCAGCAGCTTAGGGGGGACTAGTGAAAAACTGTTTTTT. Its translation is CASSLGGTSEKLFF.

The genes are TRBV6-5 and TRBJ1-5; 9 nucleotides align to TRBD1. V was clipped by 6 bases and J by 4 bases; unmatched bases: 7. There are 15 residues in the CDR3. CDR1 and CDR2 from the germline V gene are MNHEY and SVGAGI. CDR3 amino acids: CASRVEQGANQPQHF. In DNA form, the CDR3 reads TGTGCCAGCAGAGTGGAACAGGGGGCTAATCAGCCCCAGCATTTT.

V is TRBV7-9 and J is TRBJ2-5, with D unclear. The ends were cut back, 1 base at V and 5 bases at J, with 8 bases in the middle. Per germline, CDR1 SEHNR and CDR2 FQNEAQ (reference sequence). The CDR3 length is 13 residues. As DNA, the CDR3 is TGTGCCAGCAGCTTAGACCGGCAGGAGACCCAGTACTTC. As protein: CASSLDRQETQYF.

The chain couples TRBV12-3 or TRBV12-4 to TRBJ2-3; D gene unclear. The CDR3 loop spans 12 amino acids. The ends were cut back, 5 bases at V and 4 bases at J, with 7 bases in the middle. The CDR3 sequence is CASSPVSDTQYF. CDR3 DNA sequence: TGTGCCAGCAGTCCGGTTTCAGATACGCAGTATTTT.

This sequence joins TRBV9 and TRBJ2-7; 12 nucleotides align to TRBD2. CDR1 and CDR2 from the germline V gene are SGDLS and YYNGEE. The CDR3 is made up of 16 amino acids. V shed 0 bases, J shed 1 base, and the junction held 2 bases outside the gene matches. The CDR3 spells CASSVAGLAGSYEQYF. The CDR3, as DNA: TGTGCCAGCAGCGTAGCCGGACTAGCGGGGTCCTACGAGCAGTACTTC.

With regard to this clone: The sample contains more than one DNA sequence encoding this CDR3. The chain recombines TRBV5-4 with TRBJ2-3; TRBD1 aligns across 7 bases. The V segment lost 4 bases and the J segment 1 base; nucleotides outside the gene matches: 9. This CDR3 spans 16 amino acids. The germline V gene has CDR1 SGHNT and CDR2 YYREEE (reference sequence). The CDR3 coding sequence is TGTGCCAGCAGCCCGCGACAGGGCGGCGGCACAGATACGCAGTATTTT. Protein product: CASSPRQGGGTDTQYF.

This chain uses TRBV19 with TRBJ2-1; D unclear. V shed 3 bases and J shed 0 bases, with 9 bases lying between them. This CDR3 region has 15 residues. Germline V gene sequence: CDR1 LNHDA, CDR2 SQIVND (reference sequence). CDR3 nucleotide sequence: TGTGCCAGTAGTATTGGCGGACCCTCCTACAATGAGCAGTTCTTC. Its protein is CASSIGGPSYNEQFF. The full variable domain, rest sourced from reference TRBV19 and TRBJ2-1, is DGGITQSPKYLFRKEGQNVTLSCEQNLNHDAMYWYRQDPGQGLRLIYYSQIVNDFQKGDIAEGYSVSREKKESFPLTVTSAQKNPTAFYLCASSIGGPSYNEQFFGPGTRLTVL.

The chain carries TRBV5-1 and TRBJ1-3; 8 nucleotides align to TRBD1. Germline V gene lookup returns CDR1 SGHRS and CDR2 YFSETQ. The CDR3 is made up of 15 amino acids. V dropped 0 bases and J dropped 3; count of bases not matched to a gene: 2. The DNA of the CDR3 is TGCGCCAGCAGCTTGGGACAGGGGTATGGAAACACCATATATTTT. Residues: CASSLGQGYGNTIYF.

The chain is built from TRBV18 and TRBJ1-6; D perhaps matches TRBD1 (6 bases). Trimming removed 0 bases from V and 6 bases from J, with 12 bases in between. The CDR3 has 16 residues. Germline assignment: CDR1 KGHSH and CDR2 LQKENI. The CDR3 sequence is CASSPPTGHSNSPLHF. DNA of the CDR3: TGTGCCAGCTCACCACCGACGGGACACTCTAATTCACCCCTCCACTTT.

The chain has TRBV5-5 and TRBJ1-1, with no clear D. This CDR3 has 13 residues. The ends were cut back, 0 bases at V and 1 base at J, with 4 bases in the middle. The germline CDR1 and CDR2 sequences are SGHKS and YYEKEE (reference sequence). The CDR3 is CASSLGANTEAFF. In nucleotides, the CDR3 is TGTGCCAGCAGCTTGGGCGCGAACACTGAAGCTTTCTTT.

J is TRBJ2-2 and V is TRBV18, with 11 bases that match TRBD2. Unmatched junction bases numbered 2, after V lost 4 bases and J lost 1 base. The CDR3 length is 16 residues. From germline, CDR1 is KGHSH and CDR2 LQKENI. In DNA, the CDR3 is TGTGCCAGCTCACTGGGGACTAGCGGGAACACCGGGGAGCTGTTTTTT. Translated: CASSLGTSGNTGELFF.

The rearrangement links TRBV11-2 to TRBJ1-5; perhaps TRBD1 as D (5 bases). V was shortened by 5 bases and J by 6 bases, with 14 bases between the two germline ends. There are 14 residues in the CDR3. From germline, CDR1 is SGHAT and CDR2 FQNNGV. For the CDR3, the DNA is TGTGCCAGCAGCACGGTAGGGGCAGGTCAGCCCCAGCATTTT. Translating it yields CASSTVGAGQPQHF.

The chain combines TRBV6-5 with TRBJ1-2, with TRBD1 matching over 10 bases. After removal of 6 bases from V and 8 bases from J, the junction contained 6 bases not matched to a gene. Germline values: CDR1 MNHEY, CDR2 SVGAGI. CDR3 length: 13 amino acids. The CDR3 reads CASSPDRGHGYTF. CDR3 nucleotide sequence: TGTGCCAGCAGCCCCGACAGGGGGCACGGCTACACCTTC.

This chain uses TRBV4-1 with TRBJ2-3, with 9 bases fitting TRBD2. V lost 1 base, J lost 7 bases, and 12 bases stayed unmatched. The CDR3 contains 17 residues. The V gene's germline CDR1 is MGHRA and CDR2 YSYEKL. The CDR3 DNA reads TGCGCCAGCAGCCAAGTGGGTCTAGCGGGGCGACAAAATACGCAGTATTTT. Its translation is CASSQVGLAGRQNTQYF.